Each of the 5 T cell receptor beta chains below was sequenced from the same sample in a study of T cell repertoires in cytomegalovirus infection. TCRdb re-called the reads through MiXCR, storing one row per CDR3 protein. The data show a few hundred thousand distinct CDR3 sequences, about 42% seen once. Their cognate antigens are unknown. Source: cultured PBMCs, taken from culture after CMV antigen stimulation. These receptors all stem from a human donor in good health (CMV status not recorded). Some clones in this sample may be carry-over from other donors' samples.

This clonotype has just a few counts. V is TRBV12-3 or TRBV12-4 and J is TRBJ1-1; the D is unclear. There are 11 residues in the CDR3. V gave up 2 bases and J gave up 8 bases, with 6 bases separating them. The CDR3 DNA reads TGTGCCAGCAGTTTACGGGGAGAAGCTTTCTTT. Residues: CASSLRGEAFF.

The V call is TRBV6-1, the J call TRBJ2-3; 9 bases are a match to TRBD2. V was clipped by 8 bases and J by 1 base; unmatched bases: 1. In germline, CDR1 is MNHNS, CDR2 SASEGT. The CDR3 runs to 13 residues. The DNA of the CDR3 is TGTGCCAGCCAGCGGGGGGGCACAGATACGCAGTATTTT. Protein product: CASQRGGTDTQYF.

V gene TRBV6-8 combines with J gene TRBJ2-2; tentative D call: TRBD2 (6 bases). This CDR3 contains 15 residues. Trimming pared 8 bases from V and 2 bases from J, leaving 15 bases between. Per germline, CDR1 MNHGY and CDR2 SAAAGT. CDR3 protein: CASYAGIANTGELFF. The CDR3, as DNA: TGTGCCAGCTATGCGGGGATCGCCAACACCGGGGAGCTGTTTTTT.

DNA of the CDR3: TGTGCCAGCAAGAGGGGCGGTGCCAATGAGCAGTTCTTC. It specifies CASKRGGANEQFF. V is TRBV6-2 or TRBV6-3 and J is TRBJ2-1; either TRBD1 or TRBD2 may supply D (5 bases each). CDR1 is MNHEY, CDR2 SVGEGT, per germline. The length of the CDR3 is 13 residues. The V gene lost 7 bases and the J gene lost 6 bases, with 13 bases spanning the gap.

This sequence joins TRBV7-2 and TRBJ2-7, with TRBD2 identical over 7 bases. The germline gives CDR1 SGHTA, CDR2 FQGNSA. The J segment lost 2 bases and the V segment lost 1 base, leaving 8 bases of the junction unmatched. The CDR3 consists of 16 residues. This CDR3 is CASSLDPLAATYEQYF. The CDR3, as DNA: TGTGCCAGCAGCTTAGATCCCCTAGCGGCAACCTACGAGCAGTACTTC.